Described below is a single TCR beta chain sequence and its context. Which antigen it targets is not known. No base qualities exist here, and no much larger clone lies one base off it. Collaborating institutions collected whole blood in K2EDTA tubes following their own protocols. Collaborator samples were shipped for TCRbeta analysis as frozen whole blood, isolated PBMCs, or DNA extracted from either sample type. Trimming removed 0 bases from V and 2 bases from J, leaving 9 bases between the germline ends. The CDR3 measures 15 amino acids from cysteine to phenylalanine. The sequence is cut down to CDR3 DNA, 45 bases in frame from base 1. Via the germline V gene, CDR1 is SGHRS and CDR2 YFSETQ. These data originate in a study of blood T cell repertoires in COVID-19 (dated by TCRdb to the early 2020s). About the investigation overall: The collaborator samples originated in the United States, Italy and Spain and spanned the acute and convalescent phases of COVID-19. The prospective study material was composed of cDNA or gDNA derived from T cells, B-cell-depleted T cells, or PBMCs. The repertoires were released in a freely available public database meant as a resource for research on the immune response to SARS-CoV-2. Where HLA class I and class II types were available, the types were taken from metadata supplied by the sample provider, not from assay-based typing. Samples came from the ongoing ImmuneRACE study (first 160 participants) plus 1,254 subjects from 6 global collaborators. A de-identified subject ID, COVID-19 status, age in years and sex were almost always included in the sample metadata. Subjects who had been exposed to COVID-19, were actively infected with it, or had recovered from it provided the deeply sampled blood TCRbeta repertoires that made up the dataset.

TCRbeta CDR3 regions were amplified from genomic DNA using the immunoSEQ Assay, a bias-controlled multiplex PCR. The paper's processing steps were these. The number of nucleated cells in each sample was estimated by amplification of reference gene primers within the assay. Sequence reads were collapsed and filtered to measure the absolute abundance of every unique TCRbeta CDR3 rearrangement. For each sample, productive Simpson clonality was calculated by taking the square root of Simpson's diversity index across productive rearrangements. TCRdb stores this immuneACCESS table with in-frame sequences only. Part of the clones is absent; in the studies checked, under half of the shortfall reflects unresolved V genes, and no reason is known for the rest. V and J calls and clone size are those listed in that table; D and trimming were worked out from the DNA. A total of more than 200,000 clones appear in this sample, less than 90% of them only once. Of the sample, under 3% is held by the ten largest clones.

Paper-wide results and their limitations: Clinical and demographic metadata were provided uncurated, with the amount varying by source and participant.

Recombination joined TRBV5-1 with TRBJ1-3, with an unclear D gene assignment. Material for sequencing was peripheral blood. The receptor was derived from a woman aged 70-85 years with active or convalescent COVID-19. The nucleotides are TGCGCCAGCAGCTTGGGGGCAGCTACTGGAAACACCATATATTTT. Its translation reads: CASSLGAATGNTIYF. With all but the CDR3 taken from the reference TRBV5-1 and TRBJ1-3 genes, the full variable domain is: KAGVTQTPRYLIKTRGQQVTLSCSPISGHRSVSWYQQTPGQGLQFLFEYFSETQRNKGNFPGRFSGRQFSNSRSEMNVSTLELGDSALYLCASSLGAATGNTIYFGEGSWLTVV.